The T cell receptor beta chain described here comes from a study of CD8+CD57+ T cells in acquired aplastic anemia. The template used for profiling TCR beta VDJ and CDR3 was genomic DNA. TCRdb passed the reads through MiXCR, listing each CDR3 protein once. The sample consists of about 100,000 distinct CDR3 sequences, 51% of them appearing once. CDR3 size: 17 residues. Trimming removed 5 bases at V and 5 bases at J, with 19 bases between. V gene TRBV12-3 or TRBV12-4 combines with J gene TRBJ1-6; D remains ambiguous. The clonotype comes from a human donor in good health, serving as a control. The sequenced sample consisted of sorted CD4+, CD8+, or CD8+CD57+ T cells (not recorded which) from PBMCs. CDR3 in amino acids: CASSMDPISQNNSPLHF. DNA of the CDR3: TGTGCCAGCAGTATGGACCCTATCAGTCAGAATAATTCACCCCTCCACTTT.